The 2 T cell receptor beta chains in this list originate from one sample, sequenced in a study of T cell responses to AZD1222 COVID-19 vaccine. Generated by immunoSEQ multiplex PCR, the TCRdb table keeps only in-frame clones and is missing some. This table has more than 100,000 clones, approximately 90% appearing once. The source material was peripheral blood, sampled on day 0 of AZD1222 vaccination. These receptors all come from an adult in good health.

As for this clone: Distinct nucleotide sequences in the sample also encode this CDR3. V is TRBV28 and J is TRBJ1-2; D unresolved. The CDR3 is 12 amino acids. Trimming removed 2 bases at V and 4 bases at J, with 5 bases between. Germline V CDR1 and CDR2: MDHEN, SYDVKM. CDR3 coding DNA: TGTGCCAGCAGTTTAAGACTCTATGGCTACACCTTC. It encodes CASSLRLYGYTF.

The chain combines TRBV6-6 with TRBJ1-1; possibly TRBD1 for D (6 bases). The length of the CDR3 is 12 residues. Germline lookup yields CDR1 MNHNY and CDR2 SVGAGI (reference sequence). Trimming took off 7 bases at V and 4 bases at J, with 10 bases between the two ends. The CDR3 sequence is CASTQGITEAFF. The CDR3 DNA reads TGTGCCAGCACCCAGGGGATCACTGAAGCTTTCTTT.